This T cell receptor (beta chain) was obtained from a study of cytomegalovirus exposure and HLA in healthy donors. Per the germline V gene, CDR1 is MDHEN and CDR2 is SYDVKM. The CDR3 is 14 residues long. V was shortened by 5 bases and J by 8 bases, with 15 bases between the two germline ends. Primers for the PCR totalled 60 Vbeta and 13 Jbeta. The data were produced by immunoSEQ multiplex PCR, yet TCRdb's version contains in-frame clones alone and is incomplete. The table has some 74,000 clones, 65% to 70% seen once. General study results and limits: Most TCR beta V segments were productive about 87% or about 30% of the time in an earlier analysis.

On this clone: Its matching antigen is unknown.

V usage is TRBV28 and J usage is TRBJ1-4, with D possibly being TRBD1 (6 bases). The receptor was isolated from a middle-aged man in good health and CMV-seropositive. Sequencing was carried out using PBMCs. In DNA, the CDR3 is TGTGCCAGCAGTCTACAGGGTCTGGAGGAAAAACTGTTTTTT. Translated: CASSLQGLEEKLFF.